These 17 T cell receptor beta chains share one sample of origin, sequenced in a study of blood T cell repertoires in COVID-19. Using immunoSEQ multiplex PCR, the repertoire was profiled, and TCRdb retains in-frame clones only, with some absent. Of 200,000 to 300,000 clones listed, 80% to 95% were seen once; the top ten hold approximately 2.6%. The sample taken for sequencing was peripheral blood. The origin of the receptors is a person aged 18 to 35 with COVID-19, enrolled during active disease.

The CDR3 region is CASSLEFSYEQYF. DNA of the CDR3: TGTGCCAGCAGCTTAGAATTCAGTTACGAGCAGTACTTC. The gene calls are TRBV7-7 and TRBJ2-7; D is undetermined. Trimming pared 1 base from V and 4 bases from J, leaving 8 bases between. CDR1 SSHAT and CDR2 FNYEAQ come from the germline V gene (reference sequence). The CDR3 consists of 13 residues.

The rearrangement joins TRBV14 to TRBJ1-1; 8 nucleotides align to TRBD1. Germline values: CDR1 SGHDN, CDR2 FVKESK. The V segment lost 4 bases and the J segment 8 bases; nucleotides outside the gene matches: 6. The length of the CDR3 is 13 residues. This CDR3 is CASSPLGTGEAFF. CDR3 nucleotide sequence: TGTGCCAGCAGCCCCCTAGGGACAGGCGAAGCTTTCTTT.

This chain connects TRBV7-8 to TRBJ2-1; the match to TRBD2 covers 7 bases. V dropped 1 base and J dropped 0; count of bases not matched to a gene: 3. In germline, CDR1 is SGHVS, CDR2 FQNEAQ. This CDR3 region has 16 residues. The CDR3 DNA is TGTGCCAGCAGCTTAGAACTAGCGCTCTCCTACAATGAGCAGTTCTTC. Its translation: CASSLELALSYNEQFF.

The chain employs TRBV7-9 and TRBJ2-7; no clear D. CDR3 length: 14 residues. Germline-derived CDR1 and CDR2 are SEHNR and FQNEAQ (reference sequence). V lost 3 bases to trimming and J lost 4 bases, with 13 bases between them. The CDR3 DNA reads as TGTGCCAGCAGCTTTGCGACGGAGACTTACGAGCAGTACTTC. It codes for CASSFATETYEQYF.

The CDR3 reads CASSSLGAGRETQYF. The DNA for the CDR3 is TGTGCCAGCAGTTCACTGGGGGCTGGCCGAGAGACCCAGTACTTC. The rearrangement links TRBV27 to TRBJ2-5; a weak D match, TRBD1 (6 bases). Germline V gene data show CDR1 as MNHEY and CDR2 as SMNVEV (reference sequence). The CDR3 sequence is 15 residues long. The ends were cut back, 4 bases at V and 4 bases at J, with 16 bases in the middle.

The chain links TRBV5-1 to TRBJ1-1; 9 bases are a match to TRBD1. CDR3 length: 16 amino acids. Germline V CDR1 and CDR2: SGHRS, YFSETQ. The V and J ends lost 4 bases and 6 bases, in that order; junction bases with no gene match: 13. The CDR3: CASSREGDRDLAEAFF. DNA for the CDR3: TGCGCCAGCAGCAGGGAGGGGGACAGGGATTTAGCTGAAGCTTTCTTT.

The CDR3 region has the DNA TGTGCCAGCAGGCCGGGACAGGGAACCCCATATGGCTACACCTTC. It translates to CASRPGQGTPYGYTF. The chain has TRBV28 and TRBJ1-2; 9 nucleotides line up with TRBD1. Germline CDR1 reads MDHEN; CDR2 reads SYDVKM. V lost 6 bases and J lost 5; bases outside the gene matches: 10. This CDR3 is built from 15 residues.

The rearrangement joins TRBV7-9 to TRBJ2-3; 8 bases are shared with TRBD1. The trim removed 8 bases at V and 4 bases at J, leaving 8 bases unmatched. Germline V CDR1 and CDR2: SEHNR, FQNEAQ (reference sequence). This CDR3 has 14 amino acids. CDR3 amino acids: CASQPTGGPDTQYF. Written as DNA, the CDR3 is TGTGCCAGCCAACCTACAGGGGGGCCAGATACGCAGTATTTT. The full variable domain, its missing parts supplied by reference TRBV7-9 and TRBJ2-3, is DTGVSQNPRHKITKRGQNVTFRCDPISEHNRLYWYRQTLGQGPEFLTYFQNEAQLEKSRLLSDRFSAERPKGSFSTLEIQRTEQGDSAMYLCASQPTGGPDTQYFGPGTRLTVL.

CDR3 sequence reads: CASSIARWRGRGDLEKLFF. The CDR3 DNA is TGTGCCAGTAGTATAGCGAGATGGAGGGGACGAGGGGATTTAGAAAAACTGTTTTTT. The chain carries TRBV19 and TRBJ1-4; D possibly corresponds to TRBD1 (5 bases). Germline-derived CDR1 and CDR2 are LNHDA and SQIVND (reference sequence). V was shortened by 1 base and J by 8 bases, with 26 bases between the two germline ends. This CDR3 region has 19 residues.

The rearrangement links TRBV2 to TRBJ2-5; 10 positions agree with TRBD2. With 7 bases clipped from V and 5 bases from J, the junction kept 22 bases outside the gene matches. From germline, CDR1 is SNHLY and CDR2 FYNNEI. The length of the CDR3 is 19 residues. DNA of the CDR3: TGTGCCAGCATTACGACGGGAGGGACTAGCGCCAACCTTGGGGAGACCCAGTACTTC. Translation: CASITTGGTSANLGETQYF.

The V call is TRBV5-1, the J call TRBJ2-1; TRBD1 aligns across 10 bases. Germline trimming cut 4 bases from V and 4 bases from J; bases unmatched to any gene: 5. The CDR3 totals 15 residues. In germline, CDR1 is SGHRS, CDR2 YFSETQ. The CDR3 sequence is CASSIRDRGYNEQFF. In DNA, the CDR3 is TGCGCCAGCAGCATCCGGGACAGGGGTTACAATGAGCAGTTCTTC.

The chain links TRBV3-1 (or the pseudogene TRBV3-2) to TRBJ2-1; 9 bases map to TRBD2. CDR3 length: 16 amino acids. V was pared by 1 base and J by 4 bases, with 5 bases of the junction left unmatched. Germline V gene data show CDR1 as LGHDT and CDR2 as YNNKEL (reference sequence). The CDR3 protein is CASSQGGGREYNEQFF. CDR3 nucleotides: TGTGCCAGCAGCCAAGGCGGCGGGAGGGAATACAATGAGCAGTTCTTC.

DNA of the CDR3: TGTGCCAGCAGCCGCCTGGGAGGAGCGGGACCTTCCTACGAGCAGTACTTC. This translates into CASSRLGGAGPSYEQYF. The rearrangement links TRBV3-1 (or the pseudogene TRBV3-2) to TRBJ2-7, with 7 bases fitting TRBD2. V dropped 4 bases and J dropped 1; count of bases not matched to a gene: 13. The CDR3 has 17 residues. Germline CDR1 is LGHDT and CDR2 is YNNKEL (reference sequence).

This clone was seen once. This chain links TRBV7-2 with TRBJ2-7, with 11 bases fitting TRBD2. J gave up 4 bases and V 2 bases, and 4 bases lay outside the gene matches. CDR3 length: 15 amino acids. From germline, CDR1 is SGHTA and CDR2 FQGNSA. Here the CDR3 DNA reads TGTGCCAGCAGCTTACTAGCGGGAGGAATATACGAGCAGTACTTC. Translation: CASSLLAGGIYEQYF.

The J gene is TRBJ1-2, the V gene TRBV7-2; possibly TRBD1 for D (5 bases). The germline gives CDR1 SGHTA, CDR2 FQGNSA. With 4 bases removed from V and 8 bases from J, the gap between germline ends came to 17 bases. The CDR3 is 14 amino acids. In nucleotides, the CDR3 is TGTGCCAGCAGCTCTAGGGGCTGGCTGGGAGGCTACACCTTC. Protein: CASSSRGWLGGYTF.

The chain carries TRBV5-8 and TRBJ1-5, with 7 positions matching TRBD1. J lost 2 bases, V lost 2 bases, and 4 bases had no gene match. This CDR3 has 15 residues. Germline CDR1 and CDR2: SGHTS and YDEGEE. The CDR3 DNA follows: TGTGCCAGCAGCTTTTCTGACAGGGGCAATCAGCCCCAGCATTTT. Encoded protein: CASSFSDRGNQPQHF.

This sequence joins TRBV10-3 and TRBJ1-2; TRBD1 might be the D (5 bases). CDR3 length: 13 residues. V dropped 6 bases and J dropped 2 bases, with 10 bases sitting between them. Germline CDR1 reads ENHRY; CDR2 reads SYGVKD. Here the CDR3 reads CAIRGRENYGYTF. DNA for the CDR3: TGTGCCATCAGGGGGCGAGAGAACTATGGCTACACCTTC.